This passage covers 11 T cell receptor beta chains from one sample sequenced in a study of blood T cell repertoires in COVID-19. Using immunoSEQ multiplex PCR, the repertoire was profiled, and TCRdb retains in-frame clones only, with some absent. The sample shows more than 75,000 clones, 84% of them seen only once. Sequencing was done on a sample of peripheral blood. The receptors stem from a man in his sixties with acute or convalescent COVID-19.

This clone was seen a single time. This chain connects TRBV11-2 to TRBJ2-3, with 8 bases matching TRBD1. This CDR3 contains 17 residues. In germline, CDR1 is SGHAT, CDR2 FQNNGV. The ends lost 2 bases at V and 0 bases at J; junction bases unmatched: 7. This chain's CDR3 is CASSLLIGTGSTDTQYF. The CDR3 DNA reads as TGTGCCAGCAGCTTACTTATCGGGACAGGCAGCACAGATACGCAGTATTTT.

This clone has just a few counts. This CDR3 reads CASSEDRGATEAFF. CDR3 DNA: TGTGCCAGCAGTGAGGACAGGGGTGCCACTGAAGCTTTCTTT. The chain has TRBV6-1 and TRBJ1-1; 9 bases align to TRBD1. Losses at the gene ends were 3 bases for V and 4 bases for J; bases not matched to a gene: 3. From germline, CDR1 is MNHNS and CDR2 SASEGT. The CDR3 extends over 14 amino acids.

The V gene is TRBV12-3 or TRBV12-4, the J gene TRBJ2-5, with D maybe TRBD2 (6 bases). Trimming stripped 3 bases from V and 10 bases from J, with 15 bases between. This CDR3 comprises 13 residues. The CDR3 bases are TGTGCCAGCAGTTTCGGGACTGGCCCCCGCCAGTACTTC. Its translation: CASSFGTGPRQYF.

This chain connects TRBV7-6 to TRBJ2-1, with D hard to call. Looked up from germline, CDR1 is SGHVS and CDR2 is FNYEAQ. V was pared by 0 bases and J by 9 bases, with 9 bases between. This CDR3 comprises 13 residues. The CDR3 region is CASSLAYRGEQFF. The CDR3 nucleotides read TGTGCCAGCAGCTTAGCGTATAGAGGTGAGCAGTTCTTC.

The gene calls are TRBV2 and TRBJ2-3, with TRBD2 matching 7 bases. V was pared by 8 bases and J by 1 base, with 6 bases of the junction left unmatched. The germline V gene encodes CDR1 SNHLY and CDR2 FYNNEI. This CDR3 region has 14 residues. CDR3 DNA: TGTGCCAGCGGCGGGGGACTCCGCACAGATACGCAGTATTTT. This gives the protein CASGGGLRTDTQYF.

J is TRBJ2-3 and V is TRBV29-1, with a possible D match to TRBD1 (5 bases). CDR1 SQVTM and CDR2 ANQGSEA come from the germline V gene. Trimming took 7 bases from V and 4 from J, leaving 15 bases between them. The CDR3 covers 13 residues. The CDR3 sequence: CSASGNTADTQYF. In nucleotides, the CDR3 is TGCAGCGCCTCAGGGAACACGGCAGATACGCAGTATTTT.

This chain connects TRBV19 to TRBJ2-6, with 12 positions matching TRBD2. After removal of 2 bases from V and 0 bases from J, the junction contained 2 bases not matched to a gene. The germline gives CDR1 LNHDA, CDR2 SQIVND (reference sequence). CDR3 length: 18 residues. In nucleotides, the CDR3 is TGTGCCAGTAGTATACGGGGACTAGCGGGCTCTGGGGCCAACGTCCTGACTTTC. This encodes CASSIRGLAGSGANVLTF.

This CDR3 reads CASSQDSGGPGETQYF. The DNA of the CDR3 is TGCGCCAGCAGCCAAGATAGCGGGGGCCCGGGGGAGACCCAGTACTTC. The chain has TRBV4-3 and TRBJ2-5, with 9 bases lining up with TRBD2. This CDR3 contains 16 residues. V gave up 0 bases and J gave up 5 bases; unmatched junction bases: 7. Germline V gives CDR1 LGHNA, CDR2 YSLEER.

The chain employs TRBV5-4 and TRBJ2-1; D is perhaps TRBD1 (6 bases). Trimming removed 1 base from V and 4 bases from J, with 12 bases in between. The CDR3 runs 15 residues. Germline V CDR1 and CDR2: SGHNT, YYREEE (reference sequence). The CDR3 nucleotides are TGTGCCAGCAGCTTGACAGGGCTCTCGTACAATGAGCAGTTCTTC. It codes for CASSLTGLSYNEQFF.

This chain uses TRBV11-1 with TRBJ2-2; 10 bases match TRBD1. Looked up from germline, CDR1 is SGHAT and CDR2 is FQDESV (reference sequence). The J segment lost 2 bases and the V segment lost 5 bases, leaving 5 bases of the junction unmatched. The CDR3 consists of 16 residues. The CDR3 region is CASSGTGVINTGELFF. CDR3 DNA: TGTGCCAGCAGCGGGACAGGGGTCATCAACACCGGGGAGCTGTTTTTT.

The rearrangement joins TRBV18 to TRBJ2-2; TRBD1 aligns across 9 bases. The CDR3 has 16 residues. Germline V gene data show CDR1 as KGHSH and CDR2 as LQKENI. V shed 3 bases, J shed 6 bases, and the junction held 8 bases outside the gene matches. Here the CDR3 DNA reads TGTGCCAGCTCACCCGGGACAGGGAACTTGGCCGGGGAGCTGTTTTTT. It is translated as CASSPGTGNLAGELFF.